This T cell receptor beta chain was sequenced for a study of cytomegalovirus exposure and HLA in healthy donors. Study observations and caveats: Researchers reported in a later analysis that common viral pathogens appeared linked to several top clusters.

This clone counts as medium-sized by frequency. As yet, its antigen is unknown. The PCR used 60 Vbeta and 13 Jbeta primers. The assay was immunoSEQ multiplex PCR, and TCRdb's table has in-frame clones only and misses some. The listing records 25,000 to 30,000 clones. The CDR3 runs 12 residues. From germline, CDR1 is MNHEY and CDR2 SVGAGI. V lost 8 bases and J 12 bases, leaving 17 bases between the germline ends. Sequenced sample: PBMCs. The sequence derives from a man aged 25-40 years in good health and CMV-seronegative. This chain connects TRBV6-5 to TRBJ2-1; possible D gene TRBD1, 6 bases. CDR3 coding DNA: TGTGCCAGCGGGTTACAGGGTACCAGGCAGTTCTTC. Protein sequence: CASGLQGTRQFF.